This note documents a single TCR beta chain sequence. TCRdb passed the RT-PCR reads through MiXCR, listing each CDR3 protein once. The sample records 550,000 to 750,000 distinct CDR3 sequences, over 12% being singletons. The CDR3 consists of 14 residues. Germline V gene sequence: CDR1 MNHNY, CDR2 SVGAGI (reference sequence). The V segment lost 7 bases and the J segment 3 bases; nucleotides outside the gene matches: 9. Material for sequencing was memory CD4+ T cells from blood. This chain uses TRBV6-6 with TRBJ2-7, with 7 bases aligning to TRBD2. This clonotype was obtained from a female donor in good health, serving as a healthy control. In DNA form, the CDR3 reads TGTGCCAGCACCGAGGGCGGGAGAGGCTACGAGCAGTACTTC. This translates into CASTEGGRGYEQYF.